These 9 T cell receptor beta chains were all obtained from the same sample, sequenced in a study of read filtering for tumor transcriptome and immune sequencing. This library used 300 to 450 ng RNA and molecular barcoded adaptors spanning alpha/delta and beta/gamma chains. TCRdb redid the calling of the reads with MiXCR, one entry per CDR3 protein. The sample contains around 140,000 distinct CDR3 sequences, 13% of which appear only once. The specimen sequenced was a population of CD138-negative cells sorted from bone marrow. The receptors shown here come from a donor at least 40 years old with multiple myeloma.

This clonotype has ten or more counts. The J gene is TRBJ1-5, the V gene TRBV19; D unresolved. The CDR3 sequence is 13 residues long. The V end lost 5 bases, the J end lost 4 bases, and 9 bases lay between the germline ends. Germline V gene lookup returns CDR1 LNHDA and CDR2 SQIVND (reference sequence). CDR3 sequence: CASSLQRNQPQHF. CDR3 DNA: TGTGCCAGTAGTTTGCAGCGTAATCAGCCCCAGCATTTT.

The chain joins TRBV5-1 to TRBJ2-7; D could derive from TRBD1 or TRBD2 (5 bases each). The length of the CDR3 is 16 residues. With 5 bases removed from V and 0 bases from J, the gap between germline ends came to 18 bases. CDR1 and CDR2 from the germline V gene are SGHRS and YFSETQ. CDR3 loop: CASRPGSGGTSYEQYF. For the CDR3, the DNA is TGCGCCAGCAGGCCAGGGAGTGGCGGTACCTCCTACGAGCAGTACTTC.

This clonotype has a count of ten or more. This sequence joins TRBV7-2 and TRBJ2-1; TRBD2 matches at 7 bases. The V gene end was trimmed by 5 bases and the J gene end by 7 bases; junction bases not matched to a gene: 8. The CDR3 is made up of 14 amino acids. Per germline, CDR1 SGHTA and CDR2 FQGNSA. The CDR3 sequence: CASSPRLAENEQFF. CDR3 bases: TGTGCCAGCAGCCCGCGGCTAGCGGAGAATGAGCAGTTCTTC.

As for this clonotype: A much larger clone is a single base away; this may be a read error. The CDR3 is CASSQRDIRYF. CDR3 coding DNA: TGTGCCAGCAGCCAGCGGGACATTCGGTACTTC. The chain uses TRBV4-2 and TRBJ2-4; D is tentatively TRBD1 or TRBD2 (6 bases each). The CDR3 consists of 11 residues. The germline V gene has CDR1 LGHNA and CDR2 YNFKEQ.

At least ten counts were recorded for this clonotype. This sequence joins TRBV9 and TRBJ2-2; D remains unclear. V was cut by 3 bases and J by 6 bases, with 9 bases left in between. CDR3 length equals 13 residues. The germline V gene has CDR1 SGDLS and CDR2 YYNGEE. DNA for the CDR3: TGTGCCAGCAGCGGCAACTCAGCCGGGGAGCTGTTTTTT. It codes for CASSGNSAGELFF.

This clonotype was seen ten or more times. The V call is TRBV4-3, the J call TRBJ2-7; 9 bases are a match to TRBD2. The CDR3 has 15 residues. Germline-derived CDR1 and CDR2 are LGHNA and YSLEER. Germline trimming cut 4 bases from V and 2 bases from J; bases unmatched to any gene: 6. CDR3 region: CASSLASGIPYEQYF. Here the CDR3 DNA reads TGCGCCAGCAGCCTAGCTAGCGGGATTCCCTACGAGCAGTACTTC.

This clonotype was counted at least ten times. The CDR3, as DNA: TGCGCCAGCAGCCAAGATCCAGGGAGGGGCCATTCACCCCTCCACTTT. It encodes CASSQDPGRGHSPLHF. The chain uses TRBV4-1 and TRBJ1-6; tentatively, D is TRBD1 (5 bases). This CDR3 contains 16 residues. V was clipped by 0 bases and J by 8 bases, with 14 bases between them. Germline values: CDR1 MGHRA, CDR2 YSYEKL.

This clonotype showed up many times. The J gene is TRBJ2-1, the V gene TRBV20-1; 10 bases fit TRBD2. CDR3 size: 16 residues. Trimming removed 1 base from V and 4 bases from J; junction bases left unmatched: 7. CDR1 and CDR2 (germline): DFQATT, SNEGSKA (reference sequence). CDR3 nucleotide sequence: TGCAGTGCTAGAGGGTCTAGCGGGAGAACTTACAATGAGCAGTTCTTC. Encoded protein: CSARGSSGRTYNEQFF.

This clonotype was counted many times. In DNA form, the CDR3 reads TGTGCCAGCAGTCAAAATGGGTTCACCGGGGAGCTGTTTTTT. It is translated as CASSQNGFTGELFF. The chain links TRBV3-1 to TRBJ2-2, with no clear D. CDR1 is LGHDT and CDR2 is YNNKEL in the germline V gene (reference sequence). V was shortened by 6 bases and J by 4 bases, with 12 bases between the two germline ends. This CDR3 has 14 residues.